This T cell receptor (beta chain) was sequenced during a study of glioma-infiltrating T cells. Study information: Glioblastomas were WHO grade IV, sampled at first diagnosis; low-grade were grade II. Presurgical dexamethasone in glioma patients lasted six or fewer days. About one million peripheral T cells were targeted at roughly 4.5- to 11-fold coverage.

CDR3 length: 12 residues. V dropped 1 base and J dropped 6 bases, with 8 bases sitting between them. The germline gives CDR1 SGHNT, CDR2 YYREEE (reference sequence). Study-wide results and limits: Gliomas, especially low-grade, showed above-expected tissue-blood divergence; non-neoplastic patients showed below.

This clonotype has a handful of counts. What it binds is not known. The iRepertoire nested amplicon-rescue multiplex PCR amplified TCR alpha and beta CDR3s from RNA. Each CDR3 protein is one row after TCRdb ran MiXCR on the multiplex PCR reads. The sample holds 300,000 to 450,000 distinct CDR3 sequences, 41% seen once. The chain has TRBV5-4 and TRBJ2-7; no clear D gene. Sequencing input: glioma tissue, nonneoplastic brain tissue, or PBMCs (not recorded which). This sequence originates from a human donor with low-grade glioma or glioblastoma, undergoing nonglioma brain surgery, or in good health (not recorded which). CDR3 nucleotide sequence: TGTGCCAGCAGCTTGACAGATGCCGAGCAGTACTTC. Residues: CASSLTDAEQYF.